This is a list of T cell receptor beta chains from one sample in a study of shared T cell receptors in the human thymus. This table comes from immunoSEQ multiplex PCR, and its TCRdb copy is limited to in-frame clones, with some not included. Of about 380,000 clones in the sample, 85% to 95% were seen once. The sequenced sample was thymocytes. Every receptor here comes from a human donor. The CDR3 runs from the conserved cysteine through the conserved F or W. The D gene is left open where the match is weak. Clone size is stated in some rows and not others, as once, few, many or a class when expanded.

J,size,V,D,DNA,CDR3
TRBJ2-1,-,TRBV5-8,-,TGTGCCAGCAGCTTGGAAGCAGGCGATGAGCAGTTCTTC,CASSLEAGDEQFF
TRBJ2-1,-,TRBV6-1,TRBD2,TGTGCCAGCAGTGGGGAAACTAGCGGAGGGGATGAGCAGTTCTTC,CASSGETSGGDEQFF
TRBJ2-3,-,TRBV6-5,-,TGTGCCAGCAGTTTCGAGCAGCCTAGCACAGATACGCAGTATTTT,CASSFEQPSTDTQYF
TRBJ2-7,-,TRBV6-6,TRBD2,TGTGCCAGCAGTCTCAGCGGGACTAGCTACGAGCAGTACTTC,CASSLSGTSYEQYF
TRBJ1-1,-,TRBV28,-,TGTGCCAGCAGTTTATGGAATCGGACATTAGGTATGAACACTGAAGCTTTCTTT,CASSLWNRTLGMNTEAFF
TRBJ1-1,-,TRBV4-1,TRBD1,TGCGCCAGCAGCCCAGGGCAGGGGGCAAAGGACACTGAAGCTTTCTTT,CASSPGQGAKDTEAFF
TRBJ2-1,-,TRBV6-1,TRBD2,TGTGCCAGCAGGACTAGCGGGACAGTGAATGAGCAGTTCTTC,CASRTSGTVNEQFF
TRBJ1-5,-,TRBV27,-,TGTGCCAGCAGATCCGACAGAAGCAATCAGCCCCAGCATTTT,CASRSDRSNQPQHF
TRBJ1-2,-,TRBV28,-,TGTGCCAGCAGTTTGGTCGGACCTAATAACTATGGCTACACCTTC,CASSLVGPNNYGYTF
TRBJ2-3,-,TRBV9,-,TGTGCCAGCAGCCCGGACGGCCCTAGCACAGATACGCAGTATTTT,CASSPDGPSTDTQYF
TRBJ2-1,-,TRBV27,-,TGTGCCACCCAGGCGGCTAACGCAGGCAATGAGCAGTTCTTC,CATQAANAGNEQFF
TRBJ1-3,-,TRBV11-2,-,TGTGCCAGCAGCTTAGCCCAGGAGGCCTTAAGCGCTGGAAACACCATATATTTT,CASSLAQEALSAGNTIYF
TRBJ2-7,-,TRBV28,-,TGTGCCAGCAGTTTGGCCCCAGGGGATGAGCAGTACTTC,CASSLAPGDEQYF
TRBJ2-5,-,TRBV7-9,-,TGTGCCAGCAGCTTAGGTCGACTTGGCTCTATAGTCCAAGAGACCCAGTACTTC,CASSLGRLGSIVQETQYF
TRBJ2-7,-,TRBV2,TRBD2,TGTGCCGGAGGGGGAGCGGGAGCCGGCGAGCAGTACTTC,CAGGGAGAGEQYF
TRBJ1-2,few,TRBV4-1,-,TGCGCCAGCAGTCTCGATGGGGTGGGATCCGCTGGAGCTAACTATGGCTACACCTTC,CASSLDGVGSAGANYGYTF
TRBJ2-3,-,TRBV7-8,-,TGTGCCAGCAGCCTACTTAGGAAGGCAGGAGATACGCAGTATTTT,CASSLLRKAGDTQYF
TRBJ1-1,-,TRBV28,TRBD1,TGTGCCAGCAGTTTCCCGTTCCTGAAGGGGGCGGCTGAAGCTTTCTTT,CASSFPFLKGAAEAFF
TRBJ1-5,-,TRBV5-1,-,TGCGCCAGCAGCATTGACAGCCGCAATCAGCCCCAGCATTTT,CASSIDSRNQPQHF
TRBJ1-3,-,TRBV11-3,-,TGTGCCAGCAGCTTAGGGCGAGGCTCTGGAAACACCATATATTTT,CASSLGRGSGNTIYF
TRBJ2-3,-,TRBV6-4,-,TGTGCCACAAGATCCCAGGGGAAACACACAGATACGCAGTATTTT,CATRSQGKHTDTQYF
TRBJ2-4,once,TRBV7-2,TRBD2,TGTGCCAGCAGCTTCTTAAGCGGGAGGGCCTTAAACATTCAGTACTTC,CASSFLSGRALNIQYF
TRBJ1-1,-,TRBV28,-,TGTGCCAGCAGTGCAGGGAACACTGAAGCTTTCTTT,CASSAGNTEAFF
TRBJ2-7,once,TRBV18,TRBD1,TGTGCCAGCTCACCGCTGACAGGGGACCACGAGCAGTACTTC,CASSPLTGDHEQYF
TRBJ2-3,-,TRBV27,-,TGTGCCAGCAGTTTAGGGGGGAGTACCACAGATACGCAGTATTTT,CASSLGGSTTDTQYF
TRBJ2-4,-,TRBV7-9,TRBD2,TGTGCCAGCAGCCGGGGGGTCTTAGTCAAAAACATTCAGTACTTC,CASSRGVLVKNIQYF
TRBJ2-3,once,TRBV18,TRBD2,TGTGCCAGCTCACTGGCCCCACCGGAAAGTCCTAGCGGGAGTGCAGATACGCAGTATTTT,CASSLAPPESPSGSADTQYF
TRBJ1-5,-,TRBV9,TRBD1,TGTGCCAGCAGCGTAAGGGGGACAGTGGTCGAAATGGGCAATCAGCCCCAGCATTTT,CASSVRGTVVEMGNQPQHF
TRBJ2-2,-,TRBV27,-,TGTGCCAGCAGGAATAGGGGGGAGCTGTTTTTT,CASRNRGELFF
TRBJ1-1,-,TRBV7-4,-,TGTGCCAGCAGCCCAGGGCCTAGACGCACTGAAGCTTTCTTT,CASSPGPRRTEAFF
TRBJ1-4,-,TRBV5-1,TRBD1,TGCGCCAGCAGCGAGGGACAGGGGGAGGAAAAACTGTTTTTT,CASSEGQGEEKLFF
TRBJ2-1,-,TRBV6-5,-,TGTGCCAGCAGCCCCGGACAAGTGTGCAGGAATGAGCAGTTCTTC,CASSPGQVCRNEQFF
TRBJ1-3,-,TRBV7-9,-,TGTGCCAGCAGCAGGACCGGGGGCCGCGGGGGAAACACCATATATTTT,CASSRTGGRGGNTIYF
TRBJ2-1,once,TRBV6-5,TRBD1,TGTGCCAGCAGGTCACAGGGGGCTCTCTACAATGAGCAGTTCTTC,CASRSQGALYNEQFF
TRBJ2-3,-,TRBV7-9,TRBD1,TGTGCCAGCAGCGAGGGCCGAGGGGACAGGGGGCCAGCTACGCAGTATTTT,CASSEGRGDRGPATQYF
TRBJ2-5,-,TRBV6-6,-,TGTGCCAGCAGACGGGAAGCGGAAGAGACCCAGTACTTC,CASRREAEETQYF
TRBJ1-4,-,TRBV28,-,TGTGCCAGCAGAACCCCGATGTGGGCAGCTAATGAAAAACTGTTTTTT,CASRTPMWAANEKLFF
TRBJ1-3,-,TRBV11-2,-,TGTGCCAGCACCTCATGCGACGGGGGGAACACCATATATTTT,CASTSCDGGNTIYF
TRBJ1-1,-,TRBV4-3,-,TGCGCCAGCAGCCAAGACACGCTGTTGAACACTGAAGCTTTCTTT,CASSQDTLLNTEAFF
TRBJ1-1,-,TRBV5-5,-,TGTGCCAGCAGCTTGGTTGTAGGGTCCAGTATGAACACTGAAGCTTTCTTT,CASSLVVGSSMNTEAFF
TRBJ2-4,-,TRBV28,-,TGTGCCAGCAGGCTGGAGGGGGTAGGAAACATTCAGTACTTC,CASRLEGVGNIQYF
TRBJ2-7,-,TRBV27,-,TGTGCCAGCAGTCTGGTGCGTGGGGGATTCCTTTGCTCCTACGAGCAGTACTTC,CASSLVRGGFLCSYEQYF
TRBJ2-7,-,TRBV7-9,-,TGTGCCAGCAGCCCGTTGGCCCTGAGCTCCTACGAGCAGTACTTC,CASSPLALSSYEQYF
TRBJ1-1,-,TRBV4-1,-,TGCGCCAGCAGCCCCACCGGGTTGGACACTGAAGCTTTCTTT,CASSPTGLDTEAFF
TRBJ2-6,-,TRBV27,-,TGTGCCAGCAGTTTCTGGCGGGCACCTGGGGCCAACGTCCTGACTTTC,CASSFWRAPGANVLTF